Listed below are T cell receptor beta chains from one sample, sequenced in a study of blood T cell repertoires in COVID-19. Clones were read by immunoSEQ multiplex PCR, and TCRdb kept only the in-frame ones, dropping some. The table records over 110,000 clones, approximately 87% of them present only once. The sample was PBMCs or T cells enriched from blood (not recorded which). The receptors were gathered from a man aged 45-65 years in a cohort exposed to, infected with or recovered from COVID-19 (not recorded which). The CDR3 runs from the conserved cysteine through the conserved F or W. The order of the fields is V gene, J gene, clone size, D gene, CDR3 protein, CDR3 DNA. The D gene is left open where the match is weak. Size is omitted from some rows. Given values are once, few, many or a class for expanded clones.

TRBV5-1	TRBJ2-1	-	-	CASSLNGIGRNEQFF	TGCGCCAGCAGCTTGAACGGGATAGGACGAAATGAGCAGTTCTTC
TRBV29-1	TRBJ1-1	-	-	CSVEGVGPEAFF	TGCAGCGTTGAAGGGGTGGGGCCTGAAGCTTTCTTT
TRBV6-1	TRBJ2-1	-	TRBD1	CASSEASLTGEYNEQFF	TGTGCCAGCAGTGAAGCCTCTTTGACAGGGGAGTACAATGAGCAGTTCTTC
TRBV12-5	TRBJ2-3	-	-	CASGASGSDTQYF	TGTGCTAGTGGTGCCTCAGGGTCAGATACGCAGTATTTT
TRBV7-8	TRBJ2-1	-	-	CASSFPPLRGFKNDEQFF	TGTGCCAGCAGCTTCCCACCCCTAAGGGGTTTTAAAAACGATGAGCAGTTCTTC
TRBV15	TRBJ1-4	-	-	CATSGDSATNEKLFF	TGTGCCACCAGCGGAGACAGTGCAACTAATGAAAAACTGTTTTTT
TRBV7-9	TRBJ2-7	-	TRBD2	CASSPRGLAGFEQYF	TGTGCCAGCAGCCCCAGGGGACTAGCGGGATTCGAGCAGTACTTC
TRBV10-1	TRBJ1-2	-	TRBD1	CASSEGTGQYGYTF	TGCGCCAGCAGTGAAGGGACAGGCCAATATGGCTACACCTTC
TRBV4-1	TRBJ2-3	-	TRBD2	CASSLGGEPTQYF	TGCGCCAGCAGCCTGGGGGGGGAGCCAACGCAGTATTTT
TRBV5-4	TRBJ1-2	-	TRBD1	CASSSTGTYGYTF	TGTGCCAGCAGCTCGACAGGGACCTATGGCTACACCTTC
TRBV5-1	TRBJ2-7	-	TRBD1	CASSFGTGFEQYF	TGCGCCAGCAGCTTCGGGACAGGGTTCGAGCAGTACTTC
TRBV11-2	TRBJ2-4	-	-	CASSAGTRSIQYF	TGTGCCAGCAGCGCGGGAACCCGATCCATTCAGTACTTC
TRBV27	TRBJ1-2	-	-	CASSHEWGHHYGYTF	TGTGCCAGCAGCCATGAGTGGGGGCACCACTATGGCTACACCTTC
TRBV2	TRBJ1-1	-	-	CASRDDRTGTEAFF	TGTGCCAGCAGAGACGACAGGACGGGCACTGAAGCTTTCTTT
TRBV5-1	TRBJ2-1	-	TRBD2	CASSPGTSEADEQFF	TGCGCCAGCAGCCCGGGGACTAGCGAGGCCGATGAGCAGTTCTTC
TRBV18	TRBJ1-1	-	-	CASSPPAGGNTEAFF	TGTGCCAGCTCACCCCCCGCGGGGGGCAACACTGAAGCTTTCTTT
TRBV30	TRBJ2-7	-	-	CAWSLGGYEQYF	TGTGCCTGGAGTTTGGGGGGTTACGAGCAGTACTTC
TRBV7-8	TRBJ2-1	-	TRBD2	CASSRSGRQYNEQFF	TGTGCCAGCAGCCGGAGCGGGAGGCAATACAATGAGCAGTTCTTC
TRBV4-1	TRBJ1-3	-	-	CASSQLPTGGGSGNTIYF	TGCGCCAGCAGCCAGCTACCCACGGGTGGTGGGTCTGGAAACACCATATATTTT
TRBV28	TRBJ1-6	-	TRBD1	CASSPGQSTPLHF	TGTGCCAGCTCCCCGGGACAGAGTACACCCCTCCACTTT
TRBV4-1	TRBJ2-3	-	-	CASSQDPFRGALGRQITDTQYF	TGCGCCAGCAGCCAAGATCCCTTCCGCGGGGCATTGGGGCGGCAAATCACAGATACGCAGTATTTT
TRBV5-5	TRBJ1-6	-	-	CASQQGDGPVNSPLHF	TGTGCCAGCCAACAGGGCGACGGCCCAGTAAATTCACCCCTCCACTTT
TRBV7-9	TRBJ1-1	-	TRBD1	CASSIQGGNTEAFF	TGTGCCAGCAGCATACAGGGGGGGAACACTGAAGCTTTCTTT
TRBV10-1	TRBJ1-6	-	-	CASSDGGSASPLHF	TGCGCCAGCAGTGATGGAGGGAGCGCTTCACCCCTCCACTTT
TRBV12-3/TRBV12-4	TRBJ1-6	-	-	CASTQGGLSPLHF	TGTGCCAGCACCCAGGGTGGTCTTTCACCCCTCCACTTT
TRBV12-5	TRBJ2-7	-	TRBD2	CASGAGLAGDSCEQYF	TGTGCTAGTGGTGCGGGACTAGCGGGAGATTCGTGCGAGCAGTACTTC
TRBV11-2	TRBJ2-7	-	TRBD1	CASSLKHMGQGAYEQYF	TGTGCCAGCAGCTTAAAACATATGGGACAGGGGGCTTACGAGCAGTACTTC
TRBV20-1	TRBJ2-1	-	-	CSARALGEQFF	TGCAGTGCTAGAGCGCTCGGTGAGCAGTTCTTC
TRBV19	TRBJ1-1	-	-	CASGRQNTEAFF	TGTGCCAGTGGCCGACAGAACACTGAAGCTTTCTTT
TRBV28	TRBJ2-3	-	TRBD2	CASSPTSGRTDTQYF	TGTGCCAGCAGTCCGACTAGCGGGAGGACAGATACGCAGTATTTT
TRBV11-2	TRBJ1-4	-	TRBD1	CASSVGTAGEKLFF	TGTGCCAGCAGCGTCGGGACAGCAGGTGAAAAACTGTTTTTT
TRBV5-1	TRBJ2-7	-	-	CASSSGTYSYEQYF	TGCGCCAGCAGTTCCGGGACTTACTCCTACGAGCAGTACTTC
TRBV29-1	TRBJ1-4	-	-	CSVDGGTGLNEKLFF	TGCAGCGTTGACGGCGGAACAGGGCTTAATGAAAAACTGTTTTTT
TRBV4-1	TRBJ2-7	-	TRBD1	CASSQDHFGQGENEQYF	TGCGCCAGCAGCCAAGATCACTTCGGGCAGGGGGAGAACGAGCAGTACTTC
TRBV12-3/TRBV12-4	TRBJ2-7	-	-	CASSRTSTYEQYF	TGTGCCAGCAGTCGCACTAGTACCTACGAGCAGTACTTC
TRBV9	TRBJ2-1	-	TRBD1	CASTRYGTGMYNEQFF	TGTGCCAGCACCAGATACGGGACAGGGATGTACAATGAGCAGTTCTTC
TRBV7-3	TRBJ2-3	-	TRBD2	CASSLIPGLAADTQYF	TGTGCCAGCAGCTTAATCCCGGGACTAGCAGCAGATACGCAGTATTTT
TRBV10-2	TRBJ2-1	-	-	CASGGSGGGEQFF	TGCGCCAGCGGGGGATCTGGGGGAGGTGAGCAGTTCTTC
TRBV15	TRBJ2-1	-	-	CATSSSASYNEQFF	TGTGCCACCAGCTCCAGCGCCTCCTACAATGAGCAGTTCTTC
TRBV3-1/TRBV3-2	TRBJ2-7	-	-	CASSQDWQNEQYF	TGTGCCAGCAGCCAAGATTGGCAAAACGAGCAGTACTTC
TRBV28	TRBJ2-1	-	TRBD2	CASTRLAGYNEQFF	TGTGCCAGCACTAGACTAGCGGGATACAATGAGCAGTTCTTC
TRBV7-9	TRBJ1-2	-	-	CASSLEGDYGYTF	TGTGCCAGCAGCTTAGAGGGGGACTATGGCTACACCTTC
TRBV28	TRBJ2-7	-	-	CASSFSVEQYF	TGTGCCAGCAGCTTCTCAGTCGAGCAGTACTTC
TRBV7-9	TRBJ2-1	-	TRBD1	CASSLGQLNEQFF	TGTGCCAGCAGCTTGGGACAGCTAAATGAGCAGTTCTTC
TRBV20-1	TRBJ1-3	-	-	CSARDRNTIYF	TGCAGTGCTAGAGATAGAAACACCATATATTTT
TRBV7-2	TRBJ2-5	once	-	CASSLGGLQETQYF	TGTGCCAGCAGCTTAGGGGGACTGCAAGAGACCCAGTACTTC
TRBV15	TRBJ2-3	-	TRBD2	CATSTLAGGLCRDTQYF	TGTGCCACCAGCACGTTAGCGGGAGGGTTATGTAGAGATACGCAGTATTTT
TRBV19	TRBJ1-6	-	TRBD1	CASSIGTGSGTYNSPLHF	TGTGCCAGTAGTATAGGGACAGGGAGTGGCACCTATAATTCACCCCTCCACTTT
TRBV2	TRBJ2-3	-	TRBD2	CASSEGGSGIEGTQYF	TGTGCCAGCAGTGAAGGGGGTAGCGGGATCGAGGGAACGCAGTATTTT
TRBV21-1	TRBJ1-1	-	-	CASSIAATGTTEAFF	TGTGCCAGCAGCATAGCAGCCACAGGGACCACTGAAGCTTTCTTT
TRBV3-1/TRBV3-2	TRBJ1-6	-	TRBD1	CASSQLIQGRSPLHF	TGTGCCAGCAGCCAACTTATACAGGGGCGGTCACCCCTCCACTTT
TRBV5-1	TRBJ2-3	-	-	CASSFTSTGTDTQYF	TGCGCCAGCAGCTTTACTAGTACCGGCACAGATACGCAGTATTTT
TRBV5-1	TRBJ2-2	-	-	CASSLSVASGTGELFF	TGCGCCAGCAGCTTATCCGTCGCATCGGGGACCGGGGAGCTGTTTTTT
TRBV4-1	TRBJ2-7	-	TRBD2	CASSHVAGDYEQYF	TGCGCCAGCAGCCACGTGGCGGGGGACTACGAGCAGTACTTC
TRBV19	TRBJ1-2	-	-	CASSTEKLNYGYTF	TGTGCCAGTAGTACGGAGAAACTTAACTATGGCTACACCTTC